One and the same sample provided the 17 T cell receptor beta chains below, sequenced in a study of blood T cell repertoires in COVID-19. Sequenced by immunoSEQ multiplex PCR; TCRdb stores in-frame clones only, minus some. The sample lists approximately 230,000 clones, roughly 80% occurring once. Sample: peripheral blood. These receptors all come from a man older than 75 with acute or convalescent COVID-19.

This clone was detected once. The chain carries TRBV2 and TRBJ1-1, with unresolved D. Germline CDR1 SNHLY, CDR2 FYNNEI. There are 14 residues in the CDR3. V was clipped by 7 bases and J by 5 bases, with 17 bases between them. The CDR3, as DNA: TGTGCCAGCAAACTACTTTTGGAGAAGACTGAAGCTTTCTTT. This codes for CASKLLLEKTEAFF. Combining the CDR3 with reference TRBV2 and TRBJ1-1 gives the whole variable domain EPEVTQTPSHQVTQMGQEVILRCVPISNHLYFYWYRQILGQKVEFLVSFYNNEISEKSEIFDDQFSVERPDGSNFTLKIRSTKLEDSAMYFCASKLLLEKTEAFFGQGTRLTVV.

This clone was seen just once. The CDR3 bases are TGTGCCAGCAGCTTAAGGGGGGGTGGACTAAGGGAGACCCAGTACTTC. This sequence encodes CASSLRGGGLRETQYF. The rearrangement uses TRBV7-3 and TRBJ2-5, with 7 bases aligning to TRBD2. Germline values: CDR1 SGHTA, CDR2 FQGTGA. J lost 5 bases, V lost 1 base, and 10 bases had no gene match. CDR3 length: 16 amino acids.

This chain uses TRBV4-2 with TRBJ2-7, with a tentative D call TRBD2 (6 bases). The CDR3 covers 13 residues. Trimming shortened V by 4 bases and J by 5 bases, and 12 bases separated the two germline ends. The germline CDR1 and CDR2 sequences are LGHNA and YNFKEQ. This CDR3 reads CASSPPAGNEQYF. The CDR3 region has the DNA TGTGCCAGCAGCCCCCCGGCGGGGAACGAGCAGTACTTC.

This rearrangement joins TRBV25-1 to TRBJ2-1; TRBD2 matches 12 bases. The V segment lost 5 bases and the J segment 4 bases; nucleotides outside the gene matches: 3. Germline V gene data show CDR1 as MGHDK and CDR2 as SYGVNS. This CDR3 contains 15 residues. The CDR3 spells CASSSSGGGYNEQFF. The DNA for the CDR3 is TGTGCCAGCAGTTCTAGCGGGGGGGGATACAATGAGCAGTTCTTC.

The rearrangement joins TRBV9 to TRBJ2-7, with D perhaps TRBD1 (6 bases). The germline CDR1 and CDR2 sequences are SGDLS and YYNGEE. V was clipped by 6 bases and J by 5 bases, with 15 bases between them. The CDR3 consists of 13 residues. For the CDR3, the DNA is TGTGCCAGCAACAGAGGGGGTGTTGACGAGCAGTACTTC. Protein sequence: CASNRGGVDEQYF.

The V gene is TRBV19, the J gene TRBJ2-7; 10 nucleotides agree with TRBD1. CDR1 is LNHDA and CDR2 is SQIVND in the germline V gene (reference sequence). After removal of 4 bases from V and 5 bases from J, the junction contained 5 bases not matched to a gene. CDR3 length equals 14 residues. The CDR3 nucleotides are TGTGCCAGTAGTACCCGGGACAGGGGCCACGAGCAGTACTTC. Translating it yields CASSTRDRGHEQYF.

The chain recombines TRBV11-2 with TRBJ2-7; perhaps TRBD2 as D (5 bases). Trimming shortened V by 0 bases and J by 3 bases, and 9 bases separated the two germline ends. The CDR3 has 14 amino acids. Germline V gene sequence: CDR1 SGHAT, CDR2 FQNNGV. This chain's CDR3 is CASSLDLLVYEQYF. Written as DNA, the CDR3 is TGTGCCAGCAGCTTAGACTTACTAGTCTACGAGCAGTACTTC.

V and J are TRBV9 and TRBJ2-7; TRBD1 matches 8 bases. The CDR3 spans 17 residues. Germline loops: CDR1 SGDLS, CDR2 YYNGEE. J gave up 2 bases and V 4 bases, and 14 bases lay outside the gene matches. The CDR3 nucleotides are TGTGCCAGCAGCAGAGGGGCCCACGGGACAGGTACCTACGAGCAGTACTTC. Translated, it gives CASSRGAHGTGTYEQYF.

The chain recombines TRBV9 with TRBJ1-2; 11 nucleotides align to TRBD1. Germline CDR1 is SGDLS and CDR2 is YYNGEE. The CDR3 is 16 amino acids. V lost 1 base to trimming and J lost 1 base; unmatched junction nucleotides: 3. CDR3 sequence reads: CASSVTGTGGNYGYTF. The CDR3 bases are TGTGCCAGCAGCGTAACCGGGACAGGGGGTAACTATGGCTACACCTTC.

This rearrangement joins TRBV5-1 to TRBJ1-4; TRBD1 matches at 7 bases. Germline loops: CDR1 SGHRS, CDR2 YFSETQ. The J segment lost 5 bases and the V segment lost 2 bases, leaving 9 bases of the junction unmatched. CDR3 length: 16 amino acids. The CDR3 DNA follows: TGCGCCAGCAGCTTATTGGAAGGGGGCCGGAATGAAAAACTGTTTTTT. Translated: CASSLLEGGRNEKLFF. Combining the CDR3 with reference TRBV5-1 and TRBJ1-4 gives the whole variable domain KAGVTQTPRYLIKTRGQQVTLSCSPISGHRSVSWYQQTPGQGLQFLFEYFSETQRNKGNFPGRFSGRQFSNSRSEMNVSTLELGDSALYLCASSLLEGGRNEKLFFGSGTQLSVL.

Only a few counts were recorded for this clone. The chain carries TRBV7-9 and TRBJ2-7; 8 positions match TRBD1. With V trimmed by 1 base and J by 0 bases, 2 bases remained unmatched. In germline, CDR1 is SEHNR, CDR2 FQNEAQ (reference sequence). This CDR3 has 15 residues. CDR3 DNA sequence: TGTGCCAGCAGCTTAGGGACAGGGCGCTCCTACGAGCAGTACTTC. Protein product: CASSLGTGRSYEQYF.

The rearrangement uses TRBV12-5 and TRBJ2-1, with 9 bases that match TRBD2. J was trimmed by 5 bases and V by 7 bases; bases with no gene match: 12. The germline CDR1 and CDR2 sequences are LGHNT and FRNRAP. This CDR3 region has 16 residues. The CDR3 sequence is CASAYVVAGDDNEQFF. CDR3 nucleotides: TGTGCTAGTGCCTACGTTGTAGCGGGAGACGACAATGAGCAGTTCTTC.

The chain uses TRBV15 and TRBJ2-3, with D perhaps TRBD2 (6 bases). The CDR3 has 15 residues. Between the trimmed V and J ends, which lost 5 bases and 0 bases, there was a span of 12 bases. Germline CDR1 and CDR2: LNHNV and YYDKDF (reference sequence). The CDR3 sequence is CATSEGRGSTDTQYF. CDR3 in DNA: TGTGCCACCAGCGAGGGGCGGGGTAGCACAGATACGCAGTATTTT.

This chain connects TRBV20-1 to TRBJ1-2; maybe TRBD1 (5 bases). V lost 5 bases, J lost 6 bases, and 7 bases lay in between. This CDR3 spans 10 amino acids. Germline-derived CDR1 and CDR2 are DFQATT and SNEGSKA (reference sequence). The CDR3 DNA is TGCAGTGCTCTACAGGATGGCTACACCTTC. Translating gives CSALQDGYTF.

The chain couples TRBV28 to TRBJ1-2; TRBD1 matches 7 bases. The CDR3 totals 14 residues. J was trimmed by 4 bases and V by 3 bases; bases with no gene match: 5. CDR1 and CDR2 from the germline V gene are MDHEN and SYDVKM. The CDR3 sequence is CASSFGGGGYGYTF. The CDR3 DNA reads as TGTGCCAGCAGTTTTGGAGGGGGCGGCTATGGCTACACCTTC.

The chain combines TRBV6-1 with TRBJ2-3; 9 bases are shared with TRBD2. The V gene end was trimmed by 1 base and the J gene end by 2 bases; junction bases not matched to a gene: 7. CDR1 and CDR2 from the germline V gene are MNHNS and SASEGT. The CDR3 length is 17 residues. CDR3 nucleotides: TGTGCCAGCAGTGAAGAACGGAGCGGGAGGTCCACAGATACGCAGTATTTT. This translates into CASSEERSGRSTDTQYF.

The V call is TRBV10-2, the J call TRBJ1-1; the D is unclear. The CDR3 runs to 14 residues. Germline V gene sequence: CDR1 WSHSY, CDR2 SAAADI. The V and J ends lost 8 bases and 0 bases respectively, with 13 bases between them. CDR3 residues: CASREGYMNTEAFF. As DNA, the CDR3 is TGCGCCAGCCGGGAGGGCTATATGAACACTGAAGCTTTCTTT.